Here is one T cell receptor (beta chain) with its context. Its antigen is not identified. The data were taken from a study of cytomegalovirus exposure and HLA in healthy donors. Germline-derived CDR1 and CDR2 are SGHAT and FQNNGV. The CDR3 has 14 residues. Trimming cost V 6 bases and J 5 bases; bases outside gene matches: 8. Sequenced by immunoSEQ multiplex PCR; TCRdb stores in-frame clones only, minus some. Here the sample spans 100,000 to 150,000 clones, roughly 89% being singletons. General observations from the study: There were three CMV-associated chains whose specificity for CMV antigens was confirmed in vitro. TCR beta chains numbering more than 150 were designated cytomegalovirus-associated.

The V and J genes are TRBV11-2 and TRBJ2-7, with 9 bases identical to TRBD1. The sequenced sample consisted of PBMCs. This clonotype was sampled from a woman aged 18-29 years in good health and CMV-seronegative. The CDR3 loop is CASRRPGQGNEQYF. Written as DNA, the CDR3 is TGTGCCAGCAGAAGACCGGGACAGGGTAACGAGCAGTACTTC.